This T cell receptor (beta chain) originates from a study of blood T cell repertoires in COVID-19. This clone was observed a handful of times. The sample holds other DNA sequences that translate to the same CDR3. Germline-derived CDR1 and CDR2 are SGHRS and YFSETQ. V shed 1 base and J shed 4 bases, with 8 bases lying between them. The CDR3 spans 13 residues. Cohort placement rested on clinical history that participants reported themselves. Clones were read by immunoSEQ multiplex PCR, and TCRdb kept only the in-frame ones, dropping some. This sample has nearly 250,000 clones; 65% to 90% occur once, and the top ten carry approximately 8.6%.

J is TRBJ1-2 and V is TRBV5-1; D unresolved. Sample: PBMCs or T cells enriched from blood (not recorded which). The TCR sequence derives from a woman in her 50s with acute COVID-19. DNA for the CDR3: TGCGCCAGCAGCTTGAGCGGCATCTATGGCTACACCTTC. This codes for CASSLSGIYGYTF.